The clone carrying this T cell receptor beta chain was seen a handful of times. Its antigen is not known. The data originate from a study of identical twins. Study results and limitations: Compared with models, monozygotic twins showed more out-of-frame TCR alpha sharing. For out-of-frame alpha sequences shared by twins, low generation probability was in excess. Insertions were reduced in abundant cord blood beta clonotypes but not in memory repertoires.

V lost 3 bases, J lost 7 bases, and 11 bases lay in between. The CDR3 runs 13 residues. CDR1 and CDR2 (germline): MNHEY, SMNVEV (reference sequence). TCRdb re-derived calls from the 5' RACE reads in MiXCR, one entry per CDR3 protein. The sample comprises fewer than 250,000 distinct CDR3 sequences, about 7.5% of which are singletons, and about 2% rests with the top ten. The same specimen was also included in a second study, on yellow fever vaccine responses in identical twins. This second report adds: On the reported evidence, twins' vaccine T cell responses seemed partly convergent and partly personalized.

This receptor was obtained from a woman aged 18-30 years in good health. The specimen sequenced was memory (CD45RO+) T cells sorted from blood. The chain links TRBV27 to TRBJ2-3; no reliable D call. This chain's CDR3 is CASSFPPYHTQYF. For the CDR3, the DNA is TGTGCCAGCAGTTTCCCACCCTACCATACGCAGTATTTT.